Listed below are T cell receptor beta chains from one sample, sequenced in a study of shared clonotypes between healthy human individuals. Here immunoSEQ multiplex PCR was the method, and the copy in TCRdb shows in-frame clones only, minus some. The sample includes 2,500,000 or so clones, about nine tenths seen only once; the top ten take around 0.38%. Material for sequencing was naive CD4+ T cells from PBMCs. These receptors all come from a man between 18 and 35 years old in good health. Some clones in this sample may be carry-over from other donors' samples. Both conserved end residues are part of each CDR3. D genes are given only for firm matches. Not every row has a clone size; where given, it reads once, few, many or a size class.

clone_size,d_call,j_call,v_call,cdr3_aa,cdr3_nt
-,-,TRBJ2-7,TRBV28,CASSAMGGNYEQYF,TGTGCCAGCAGTGCCATGGGGGGCAATTACGAGCAGTACTTC
-,-,TRBJ1-3,TRBV28,CASSLGSGNTIYF,TGTGCCAGCAGCCTCGGCTCTGGAAACACCATATATTTT
-,-,TRBJ2-4,TRBV6-5,CASSGPGRPYF,TGTGCCAGCAGTGGACCGGGACGGCCTTACTTC
-,TRBD1,TRBJ1-2,TRBV5-1,CASSLDGTDGYTF,TGCGCCAGCAGCTTAGATGGGACAGACGGCTACACCTTC
-,-,TRBJ1-4,TRBV2,CASRTNRGPDEKLFF,TGTGCCAGCAGAACTAACCGGGGACCAGATGAAAAACTGTTTTTT
-,TRBD1,TRBJ2-2,TRBV7-9,CASRPQGAVVPGELFF,TGTGCCAGCAGGCCCCAGGGGGCGGTCGTACCCGGGGAGCTGTTTTTT
-,-,TRBJ1-4,TRBV7-9,CASSRLGANEKLFF,TGTGCCAGCAGCCGCTTAGGGGCTAATGAAAAACTGTTTTTT
once,-,TRBJ2-2,TRBV9,CASSVASAPTGELFF,TGTGCCAGCAGCGTGGCATCCGCCCCCACCGGGGAGCTGTTTTTT
-,TRBD2,TRBJ2-7,TRBV11-2,CASSLGGSSGSRSYEQYF,TGTGCCAGCAGCTTAGGGGGGTCTAGCGGGAGTCGTTCCTACGAGCAGTACTTC
-,-,TRBJ2-7,TRBV28,CASGRPLREQYF,TGTGCCAGCGGCCGCCCTCTACGCGAGCAGTACTTC
-,-,TRBJ1-2,TRBV2,CASRDSHYGYTF,TGTGCCAGCAGGGACAGCCACTATGGCTACACCTTC
-,-,TRBJ2-5,TRBV5-1,CASSLVSDRDQYF,TGCGCCAGCAGCTTGGTGTCGGATCGGGACCAGTACTTC
-,TRBD2,TRBJ2-7,TRBV5-1,CASSLWTSGRRDEQYF,TGCGCCAGCAGCTTGTGGACTAGCGGGAGGAGGGACGAGCAGTACTTC
-,TRBD1,TRBJ1-1,TRBV9,CASSVTGVADTEAFF,TGTGCCAGCAGCGTCACAGGGGTGGCCGACACTGAAGCTTTCTTT
-,-,TRBJ2-7,TRBV6-1,CASRRTPRGYEQYF,TGTGCCAGCAGGCGCACCCCTCGAGGGTACGAGCAGTACTTC
-,TRBD1,TRBJ2-1,TRBV10-2,CASSVSRTGDNEQFF,TGCGCCAGCAGTGTAAGCAGGACAGGGGACAATGAGCAGTTCTTC
few,-,TRBJ1-1,TRBV14,CASSLRPMGTEAFF,TGTGCCAGCAGCCTAAGGCCGATGGGCACTGAAGCTTTCTTT
-,-,TRBJ2-3,TRBV7-2,CASSLALATDTQYF,TGTGCCAGCAGCCTCGCCCTAGCCACAGATACGCAGTATTTT
-,TRBD1,TRBJ1-5,TRBV30,CAWSVRGDRVSNQPQHF,TGTGCCTGGAGTGTAAGGGGAGACAGGGTCAGCAATCAGCCCCAGCATTTT
-,-,TRBJ2-2,TRBV5-6,CASSLATGELFF,TGTGCCAGCAGCTTGGCCACCGGGGAGCTGTTTTTT
-,-,TRBJ2-5,TRBV5-1,CASSTIRDGLETQYF,TGCGCCAGCAGCACTATCAGGGATGGTCTAGAGACCCAGTACTTC
-,-,TRBJ2-2,TRBV5-1,CASSFVGDNTGELFF,TGCGCCAGCAGCTTTGTCGGGGACAATACCGGGGAGCTGTTTTTT
-,-,TRBJ2-1,TRBV6-5,CASSYRNEQFF,TGTGCCAGCAGTTATAGGAATGAGCAGTTCTTC
-,TRBD1,TRBJ2-4,TRBV6-1,CASSGFGTGSVAKNIQYF,TGTGCCAGCAGTGGCTTCGGGACAGGGTCTGTCGCCAAAAACATTCAGTACTTC
-,TRBD1,TRBJ1-3,TRBV4-1,CASSQWGTGGNTIYF,TGCGCCAGCAGCCAATGGGGGACAGGGGGAAACACCATATATTTT
-,-,TRBJ2-7,TRBV28,CASSLTGGSYEQYF,TGTGCCAGCAGTTTGACAGGCGGTTCCTACGAGCAGTACTTC
-,TRBD1,TRBJ1-5,TRBV6-1,CASSSGTGGAGPQHF,TGTGCCAGCAGTTCCGGGACAGGGGGCGCCGGGCCCCAGCATTTT
-,TRBD2,TRBJ2-3,TRBV18,CASSPTNSGIGDTQYF,TGTGCCAGCTCACCAACGAATAGCGGGATTGGAGATACGCAGTATTTT
-,TRBD1,TRBJ1-6,TRBV6-5,CASSSPAGGSGSPLHF,TGTGCCAGCAGTTCTCCGGCAGGGGGATCGGGATCACCCCTCCACTTT
once,-,TRBJ2-1,TRBV2,CASRENRAVSYNEQFF,TGTGCCAGCAGAGAAAACAGGGCTGTCTCCTACAATGAGCAGTTCTTC
-,-,TRBJ2-7,TRBV5-4,CASSLVRGSEQYF,TGTGCCAGCAGCTTGGTCAGGGGTTCCGAGCAGTACTTC
-,TRBD2,TRBJ2-3,TRBV19,CASSYGASGSTDTQYF,TGTGCCAGTAGTTACGGGGCTAGCGGGAGCACAGATACGCAGTATTTT
-,-,TRBJ2-2,TRBV11-3,CASSFRTQGAELFF,TGTGCCAGCAGCTTTAGGACACAGGGCGCGGAGCTGTTTTTT
-,-,TRBJ2-5,TRBV19,CASTQAVGGETQYF,TGTGCCAGTACCCAGGCGGTGGGTGGTGAGACCCAGTACTTC
-,-,TRBJ1-1,TRBV7-9,CASSPSSIGTEAFF,TGTGCCAGCAGCCCGAGTTCCATAGGCACTGAAGCTTTCTTT
-,TRBD1,TRBJ2-5,TRBV5-1,CASSLGDRSQETQYF,TGCGCCAGCAGCTTGGGGGACAGATCACAAGAGACCCAGTACTTC
-,-,TRBJ2-1,TRBV20-1,CSARRPPEQFF,TGCAGTGCCCGCCGGCCCCCTGAGCAGTTCTTC
-,TRBD2,TRBJ2-3,TRBV7-8,CASGSSGRGDTQYF,TGTGCCAGCGGATCGAGCGGGAGGGGAGATACGCAGTATTTT
-,-,TRBJ1-2,TRBV27,CASSVRGTAANYGYTF,TGTGCCAGCAGTGTAAGGGGGACGGCTGCTAACTATGGCTACACCTTC
-,-,TRBJ2-3,TRBV4-2,CASRNWDTTDTQYF,TGTGCCAGCAGAAACTGGGACACCACAGATACGCAGTATTTT
-,-,TRBJ1-2,TRBV27,CASSSYRANYGYTF,TGTGCCAGCAGTTCTTACAGGGCCAACTATGGCTACACCTTC
-,-,TRBJ1-1,TRBV28,CASSPGGGQTRNTEAFF,TGTGCCAGCAGTCCGGGGGGTGGACAAACAAGAAACACTGAAGCTTTCTTT
once,-,TRBJ2-7,TRBV18,CASSPAGHEQYF,TGTGCCAGCTCACCGGCGGGCCACGAGCAGTACTTC
-,-,TRBJ1-2,TRBV5-1,CASSPYRSDSSNYGYTF,TGCGCCAGCAGCCCATACCGGTCCGACAGTTCTAACTATGGCTACACCTTC
once,TRBD2,TRBJ2-7,TRBV10-3,CAVAAGYEQYF,TGTGCCGTCGCAGCGGGGTACGAGCAGTACTTC
few,-,TRBJ1-5,TRBV19,CASSIQLPGNQPQHF,TGTGCCAGTAGTATTCAGCTCCCGGGCAATCAGCCCCAGCATTTT
-,TRBD1,TRBJ1-5,TRBV28,CASSLPLNGQAGHQPQHF,TGTGCCAGCAGTTTACCCCTCAATGGACAGGCCGGGCATCAGCCCCAGCATTTT
few,-,TRBJ1-5,TRBV6-1,CASSAGTSPQHF,TGTGCCAGCAGTGCAGGGACATCGCCCCAGCATTTT
-,TRBD1,TRBJ1-5,TRBV6-7,CASPVGRDRGLMRSGQPQHF,TGTGCCAGCCCTGTAGGACGGGACAGGGGGTTAATGAGGTCGGGTCAGCCCCAGCATTTT
-,-,TRBJ2-2,TRBV2,CASSEEAVQNTGELFF,TGTGCCAGCAGTGAGGAGGCAGTACAGAACACCGGGGAGCTGTTTTTT
-,TRBD2,TRBJ2-3,TRBV18,CASSPQLAGVRTDTQYF,TGTGCCAGCTCTCCCCAGCTAGCGGGAGTTAGAACAGATACGCAGTATTTT
-,-,TRBJ2-2,TRBV14,CASSQVQYTGELFF,TGTGCCAGCAGCCAAGTTCAGTACACCGGGGAGCTGTTTTTT
-,-,TRBJ2-5,TRBV9,CASSVIGALGETQYF,TGTGCCAGCAGTGTGATTGGGGCGCTGGGCGAGACCCAGTACTTC
-,-,TRBJ1-5,TRBV30,CAWSAFADGQPQHF,TGTGCCTGGAGTGCATTTGCTGATGGTCAGCCCCAGCATTTT